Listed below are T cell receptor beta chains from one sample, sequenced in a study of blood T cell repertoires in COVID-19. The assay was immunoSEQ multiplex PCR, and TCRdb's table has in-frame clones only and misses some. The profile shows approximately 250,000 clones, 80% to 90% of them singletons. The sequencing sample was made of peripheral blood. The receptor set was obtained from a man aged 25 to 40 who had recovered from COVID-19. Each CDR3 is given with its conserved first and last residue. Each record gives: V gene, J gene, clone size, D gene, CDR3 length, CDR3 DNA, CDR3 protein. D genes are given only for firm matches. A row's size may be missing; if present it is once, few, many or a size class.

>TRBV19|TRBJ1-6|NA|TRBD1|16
TGTGCCAGTAATACCCTTCGGGACAGGGGGCGTGGACCCCTCCACTTT
CASNTLRDRGRGPLHF
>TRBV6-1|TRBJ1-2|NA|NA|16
TGTGCCAGCAGTGAAAATTTCCCCGGACAGTTCTATGGCTACACCTTC
CASSENFPGQFYGYTF
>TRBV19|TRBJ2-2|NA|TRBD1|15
TGTGCCAGTAGTAAAACCGGGACAGGGACCGGGGAGCTGTTTTTT
CASSKTGTGTGELFF
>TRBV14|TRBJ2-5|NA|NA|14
TGTGCCAGCAGCCAAGCGTCAGGGATTGGGGCCCAGTACTTC
CASSQASGIGAQYF
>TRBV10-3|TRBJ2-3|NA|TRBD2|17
TGTGCCATCAGTGACTACCTAGCGGGGAAATTCACAGATACGCAGTATTTT
CAISDYLAGKFTDTQYF
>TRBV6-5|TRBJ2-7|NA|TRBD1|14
TGTGCCAGCAGTTACATGAGGGGGCCTTACGAGCAGTACTTC
CASSYMRGPYEQYF
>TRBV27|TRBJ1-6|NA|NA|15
TGTGCCAGCAGTTTAACTTGGACATATAATTCACCCCTCCACTTT
CASSLTWTYNSPLHF
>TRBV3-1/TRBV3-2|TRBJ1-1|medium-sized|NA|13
TGTGCCAGCAGCCCGACAGAGAACACTGAAGCTTTCTTT
CASSPTENTEAFF
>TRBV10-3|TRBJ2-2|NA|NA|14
TGTGCAATCGCACGGGACACATTCGACGGGGAGCTGTTTTTT
CAIARDTFDGELFF
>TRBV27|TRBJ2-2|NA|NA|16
TGTGCCAGCAGTTCACTAACAGGGCCGAACACCGGGGAGCTGTTTTTT
CASSSLTGPNTGELFF
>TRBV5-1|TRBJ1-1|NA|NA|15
TGCGCCAGCACCGTCAGAGGGCTATCGGACACTGAAGCTTTCTTT
CASTVRGLSDTEAFF
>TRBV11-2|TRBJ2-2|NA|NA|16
TGTGCCAGCAGCCGATTCGGACAGATAATCACCGGGGAGCTGTTTTTT
CASSRFGQIITGELFF
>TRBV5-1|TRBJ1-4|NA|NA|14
TGCGCCAGCAGCTCACAGGGACCTAATGAAAAACTGTTTTTT
CASSSQGPNEKLFF
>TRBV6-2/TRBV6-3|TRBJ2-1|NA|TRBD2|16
TGTGCCAGCAGCCGAGGACTAGCGGGGAGGTACAATGAGCAGTTCTTC
CASSRGLAGRYNEQFF
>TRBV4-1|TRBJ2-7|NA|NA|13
TGCGCCTCCGCCGGGACAAATTCCTACGAGCAGTACTTC
CASAGTNSYEQYF
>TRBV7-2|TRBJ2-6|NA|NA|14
TGTGCCAGCAACGTAGACTCTGGGGCCAACGTCCTGACTTTC
CASNVDSGANVLTF
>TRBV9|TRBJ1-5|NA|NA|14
TGTGCCAGCAGCGTAGGAGGGGGAAATCAGCCCCAGCATTTT
CASSVGGGNQPQHF
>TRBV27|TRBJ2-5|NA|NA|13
TGTGCCAGCAGTTTCCGGGACACAGAGACCCAGTACTTC
CASSFRDTETQYF
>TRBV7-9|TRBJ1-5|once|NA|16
TGTGCCAGCAGCTTAAGTGGGGCCCATAGCAATCAGCCCCAGCATTTT
CASSLSGAHSNQPQHF
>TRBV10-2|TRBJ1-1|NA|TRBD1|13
TGCGCCAGCATGACGGACAGGGGTGCTGAAGCTTTCTTT
CASMTDRGAEAFF
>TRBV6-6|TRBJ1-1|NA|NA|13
TGTGCCAGCAGTTTGTCAGGGAACACTGAAGCTTTCTTT
CASSLSGNTEAFF
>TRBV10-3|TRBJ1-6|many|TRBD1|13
TGTGCCACCCTCGACAGGGCTTTTTCACCCCTCCACTTT
CATLDRAFSPLHF
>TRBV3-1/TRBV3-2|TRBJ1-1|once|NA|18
TGTGCCAGCAGCCAAGATCCGAACAGGAGATATGAGAACACTGAAGCTTTCTTT
CASSQDPNRRYENTEAFF
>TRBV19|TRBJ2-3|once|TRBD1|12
TGTGCTACTCGACAGGGAACAGATACGCAGTATTTT
CATRQGTDTQYF
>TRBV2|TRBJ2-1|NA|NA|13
TGTGCCATAGACAGAACGTCCTACAATGAGCAGTTCTTC
CAIDRTSYNEQFF
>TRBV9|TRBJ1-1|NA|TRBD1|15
TGTGCCAGCAGCGTAGGAGGGTTACAGGGGGGTCTGGCTTTCTTT
CASSVGGLQGGLAFF